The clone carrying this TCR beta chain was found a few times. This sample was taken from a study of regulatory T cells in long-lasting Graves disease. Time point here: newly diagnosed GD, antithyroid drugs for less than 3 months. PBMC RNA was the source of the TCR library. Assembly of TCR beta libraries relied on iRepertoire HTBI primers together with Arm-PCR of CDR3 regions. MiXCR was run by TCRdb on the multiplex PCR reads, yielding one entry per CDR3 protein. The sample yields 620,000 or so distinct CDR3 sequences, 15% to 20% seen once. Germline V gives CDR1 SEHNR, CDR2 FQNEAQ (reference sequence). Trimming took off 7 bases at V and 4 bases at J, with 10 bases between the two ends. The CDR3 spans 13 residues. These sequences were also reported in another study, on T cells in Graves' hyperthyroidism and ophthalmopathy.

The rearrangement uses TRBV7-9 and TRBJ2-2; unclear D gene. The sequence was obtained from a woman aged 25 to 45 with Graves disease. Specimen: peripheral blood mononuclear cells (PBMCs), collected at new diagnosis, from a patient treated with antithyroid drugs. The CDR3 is CASTKKGTGELFF. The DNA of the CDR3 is TGTGCCAGCACCAAGAAAGGCACCGGGGAGCTGTTTTTT.